The 13 T cell receptor beta chains below were found in one sample sequenced in a study of graft-versus-host responses after intestinal transplantation. Their antigens remain unidentified. Profiling relied on immunoSEQ multiplex PCR, and the TCRdb table lists in-frame clones only, not all of them. The sample consists of roughly 99,000 clones, approximately 88% of them appearing once. The sample consisted of unstimulated CD4+ T cells sorted from spleen or lymph node cells, taken before transplant. All receptors derive from a human donor who was the organ donor for an intestinal transplant.

The V and J genes are TRBV19 and TRBJ2-1; 8 bases are a match to TRBD2. This CDR3 contains 17 residues. With V trimmed by 6 bases and J by 0 bases, 10 bases remained unmatched. Germline loops: CDR1 LNHDA, CDR2 SQIVND (reference sequence). The CDR3 sequence is CASRGGPGLGSYNEQFF. CDR3 nucleotide sequence: TGTGCCAGTAGGGGGGGCCCGGGACTAGGCTCCTACAATGAGCAGTTCTTC.

The chain couples TRBV6-1 to TRBJ1-5; a weak D match, TRBD1 (5 bases). CDR1 MNHNS and CDR2 SASEGT come from the germline V gene. The CDR3 has 15 amino acids. Trimming stripped 5 bases from V and 3 bases from J, with 14 bases between. The CDR3 DNA reads TGTGCCAGCAGTCTCCTCGGGGCGAACAATCAGCCCCAGCATTTT. Amino acid sequence: CASSLLGANNQPQHF.

The V and J genes are TRBV6-6 and TRBJ1-1; D is possibly TRBD1 (6 bases). CDR3 length equals 15 residues. Germline V CDR1 and CDR2: MNHNY, SVGAGI (reference sequence). Trimming took 7 bases from V and 5 from J, leaving 20 bases between them. This CDR3 reads CASIQGWGIPTEAFF. DNA of the CDR3: TGTGCCAGCATCCAGGGGTGGGGCATCCCTACTGAAGCTTTCTTT.

This rearrangement joins TRBV6-5 to TRBJ1-2; D ambiguous. CDR1 and CDR2 (germline): MNHEY, SVGAGI. The CDR3 has 15 amino acids. V was trimmed by 0 bases and J by 6 bases, leaving 14 bases between them. The CDR3: CASSYSGQRGNGYTF. The CDR3 nucleotides read TGTGCCAGCAGTTACTCAGGTCAGAGAGGAAATGGCTACACCTTC.

The rearrangement joins TRBV5-1 to TRBJ1-1, with D unclear. Germline V gives CDR1 SGHRS, CDR2 YFSETQ. Trimming pared 3 bases from V and 1 base from J, leaving 10 bases between. The CDR3 covers 14 residues. The CDR3 protein is CASSWEWGNTEAFF. The CDR3 bases are TGCGCCAGCAGCTGGGAATGGGGGAACACTGAAGCTTTCTTT.

This sequence joins TRBV15 and TRBJ2-7; no clear D gene. Trimming removed 0 bases from V and 3 bases from J, with 3 bases in between. The CDR3 is 12 amino acids. CDR1 LNHNV and CDR2 YYDKDF come from the germline V gene (reference sequence). CDR3 coding DNA: TGTGCCACCAGCAGAGACTACTACGAGCAGTACTTC. Its translation: CATSRDYYEQYF. The whole variable domain, remainder taken from reference TRBV15 and TRBJ2-7, is DAMVIQNPRYQVTQFGKPVTLSCSQTLNHNVMYWYQQKSSQAPKLLFHYYDKDFNNEADTPDNFQSRRPNTSFCFLDIRSPGLGDTAMYLCATSRDYYEQYFGPGTRLTVT.

The chain uses TRBV5-6 and TRBJ2-7; 7 nucleotides line up with TRBD2. This CDR3 spans 15 amino acids. Germline V lookup: CDR1 SGHDT, CDR2 YYEEEE. Trimming removed 5 bases from V and 2 bases from J; junction bases left unmatched: 10. In DNA form, the CDR3 reads TGTGCCAGCAGGATGCGGGGGACTTTAGCCTACGAGCAGTACTTC. This encodes CASRMRGTLAYEQYF.

The V call is TRBV10-3, the J call TRBJ2-4; D is perhaps TRBD2 (5 bases). Per germline, CDR1 ENHRY and CDR2 SYGVKD. CDR3 length: 15 amino acids. Trimming shortened V by 3 bases and J by 0 bases, and 9 bases separated the two germline ends. CDR3 sequence: CAISEVEGAKNIQYF. In DNA form, the CDR3 reads TGTGCCATCAGTGAAGTCGAGGGAGCCAAAAACATTCAGTACTTC.

Concerning this clone: Distinct nucleotide sequences in the sample also encode this CDR3. The rearrangement uses TRBV7-7 and TRBJ2-7, with 8 bases aligning to TRBD1. The CDR3 extends over 14 amino acids. The germline gives CDR1 SSHAT, CDR2 FNYEAQ (reference sequence). The CDR3 is CASSGTGGTYEQYF. For the CDR3, the DNA is TGTGCTAGCTCCGGGACAGGCGGTACCTACGAGCAGTACTTC.

Here the CDR3 DNA reads TGTGCCAGCAGTTACGGGGAGGGCGCCTACAATGAGCAGTTCTTC. This translates into CASSYGEGAYNEQFF. The rearrangement links TRBV6-5 to TRBJ2-1; 7 nucleotides line up with TRBD2. The CDR3 has 15 amino acids. Trimming removed 2 bases from V and 2 bases from J; junction bases left unmatched: 3. Germline CDR1 is MNHEY and CDR2 is SVGAGI.

This rearrangement joins TRBV10-1 to TRBJ2-1; D may be TRBD2 (6 bases). Trimming shortened V by 2 bases and J by 4 bases, and 18 bases separated the two germline ends. The V gene's germline CDR1 is WNHNN and CDR2 SYGVQD (reference sequence). This CDR3 is built from 17 residues. As DNA, the CDR3 is TGCGCCAGCAGTGAGCCTAAAAAGGAGGGCCGGTACAATGAGCAGTTCTTC. Its translation: CASSEPKKEGRYNEQFF.

This clone showed up just a few times. This chain uses TRBV5-1 with TRBJ2-6; 11 bases are shared with TRBD1. Germline lookup yields CDR1 SGHRS and CDR2 YFSETQ. The CDR3 sequence is 17 residues long. J gave up 0 bases and V 3 bases, and 2 bases lay outside the gene matches. Here the CDR3 DNA reads TGCGCCAGCAGCTACGGGACAGGGGGCTCTGGGGCCAACGTCCTGACTTTC. This codes for CASSYGTGGSGANVLTF.

V gene TRBV6-6 combines with J gene TRBJ1-2; D uncertain. The CDR3 contains 14 residues. Germline V gives CDR1 MNHNY, CDR2 SVGAGI (reference sequence). The V and J ends lost 8 bases and 5 bases respectively, with 18 bases between them. CDR3 in amino acids: CASSRTSQSYGYTF. CDR3 in DNA: TGTGCCAGCTCCCGAACCAGTCAATCATATGGCTACACCTTC.